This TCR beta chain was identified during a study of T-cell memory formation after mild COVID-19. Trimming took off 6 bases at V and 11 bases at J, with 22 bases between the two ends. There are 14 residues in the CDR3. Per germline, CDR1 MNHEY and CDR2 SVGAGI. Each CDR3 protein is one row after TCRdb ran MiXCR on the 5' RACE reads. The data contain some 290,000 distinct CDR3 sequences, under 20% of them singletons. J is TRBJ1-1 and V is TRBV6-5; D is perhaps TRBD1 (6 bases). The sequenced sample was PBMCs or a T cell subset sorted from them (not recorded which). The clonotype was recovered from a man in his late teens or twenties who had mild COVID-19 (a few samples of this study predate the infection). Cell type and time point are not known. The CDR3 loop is CASRPRDTRSGAFF. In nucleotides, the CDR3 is TGTGCCAGCAGGCCCCGGGACACTCGGAGTGGCGCTTTCTTT.